This TCR beta chain was sequenced for a study of blood T cell repertoires in COVID-19 (dated by TCRdb to 2018 to 2020). Turning to the overall study: Collaborator samples came from the United States, Italy and Spain and covered acute and convalescent phases of COVID-19. The repertoires were made available in a free public database intended to serve as a resource for research on the immune response to SARS-CoV-2. Deeply sampled blood TCRbeta repertoires from subjects exposed to, actively infected with, or recovered from COVID-19 were included in the dataset. Sample metadata almost always included a de-identified subject ID, COVID-19 status, age in years and sex. HLA class I and class II types, where available, came from metadata supplied by the sample provider rather than from assay-based typing. The samples were drawn from the first 160 participants of the ongoing ImmuneRACE study and from under 1,500 subjects provided by 6 global collaborators. The prospective study material was composed of cDNA or gDNA derived from T cells, B-cell-depleted T cells, or PBMCs. Summary of the overall study and its limitations: The amount of clinical and demographic metadata varied by source and participant and was provided uncurated.

CDR1 and CDR2, per the germline V gene (reference sequence), are LGHDT and YNNKEL. V is pared back by 2 bases and J by 6 bases, with 5 bases lying between the germline termini. The CDR3 runs 12 amino acids, cysteine and phenylalanine included. Just CDR3 DNA is preserved here, 36 bases in frame from base 1. Whole blood was collected in K2EDTA tubes by collaborating institutions according to the institutions' own protocols. For TCRbeta analysis, collaborators shipped samples in one of three forms: frozen whole blood, isolated PBMCs, or DNA extracted from either of those sample types. Note on this clone: It lacks a known antigen. Per-nucleotide qualities are absent, and no much larger clonotype sits a single base away.

TCRbeta CDR3 regions were amplified from genomic DNA by means of the immunoSEQ Assay, a bias-controlled multiplex PCR. The paper's data handling went like this. The number of nucleated cells in each sample was estimated from the amplification of reference gene primers within the assay. Sequence reads were collapsed and filtered to measure the absolute abundance of every unique TCRbeta CDR3 rearrangement. For each sample, productive Simpson clonality was calculated by taking the square root of Simpson's diversity index across productive rearrangements. Not all clones reach the TCRdb copy of this immuneACCESS table, which keeps in-frame sequences only. Checked studies attribute under half of the gap to unresolved V genes and leave the rest unexplained. The DNA was the basis for D and trimming; V, J and clone size are from that table. Here the sample has 95,000 to 110,000 clones; about four fifths occur a single time. Of the sample, 26% falls within the top ten clones.

In this chain, TRBV3-1 (or the pseudogene TRBV3-2) is recombined with TRBJ2-1; the D gene cannot be named for sure. Sequencing was done on a sample of peripheral blood. This clonotype originated in a man between 60 and 75 years old with acute or convalescent COVID-19. The bases are TGTGCCAGCAGCCAACTTTCCAATGAGCAGTTCTTC. The encoded protein is CASSQLSNEQFF.